This entry describes one TCR beta chain. One junction end does not reproduce the germline sequence, and a read error may be involved. The data originate from a study of shared clonotypes between healthy human individuals. Only CD45RO-negative cells positively selected for CCR7 counted as naive CD8 cells, so terminally differentiated effector memory CD45RA+ cells were excluded. Produced via immunoSEQ multiplex PCR; TCRdb's table is partial and in-frame only. The sample lists some 2,100,000 clones, 93% occurring once. Germline V gene data show CDR1 as SQVTM and CDR2 as ANQGSEA. CDR3 size: 16 residues. The specimen was naive CD8+ T cells from PBMCs. The sequence derives from a young man in good health. Some clones in this sample may be carry-over from other donors' samples. J is TRBJ1-2 and V is TRBV29-1; unclear D gene. CDR3 sequence reads: CSVEDVSLRDLYGYTF. CDR3 nucleotides: TGCAGCGTCGAAGATGTCAGCCTCCGCGACCTCTATGGCTACACCTTC.